One and the same sample provided the 28 T cell receptor beta chains below, sequenced in a study of T cells in Graves' hyperthyroidism and ophthalmopathy. Amplified TCR beta CDR3 regions came from RNA transcripts. TCR CDR3 underwent first-round RT-PCR with the HTBI primer set. TCRdb reprocessed the multiplex PCR reads with MiXCR, giving one entry per CDR3 protein. This table holds under 350,000 distinct CDR3 sequences, approximately 17% found once. Sample: blood. The origin of the receptors is a woman aged 60-70 years with Graves' ophthalmopathy.

This clonotype was seen ten or more times. The rearrangement uses TRBV18 and TRBJ1-6, with a tentative D call TRBD1 (5 bases). The length of the CDR3 is 14 residues. V gave up 3 bases and J gave up 8 bases, with 11 bases separating them. Germline V lookup: CDR1 KGHSH, CDR2 LQKENI. The CDR3 reads CASSPTGEDSPLHF. The DNA for the CDR3 is TGTGCCAGCTCACCCACAGGTGAAGATTCACCCCTCCACTTT.

This clonotype was seen repeatedly, ten times or more. The chain combines TRBV6-1 with TRBJ2-1; D is possibly TRBD1 or TRBD2 (6 bases each). The CDR3 has 17 amino acids. Trimming stripped 5 bases from V and 1 base from J, with 18 bases between. Germline V gene data show CDR1 as MNHNS and CDR2 as SASEGT. CDR3 DNA sequence: TGTGCCAGCAGTCGAGGGGGGTTGGGGGATTCCTACAATGAGCAGTTCTTC. Protein product: CASSRGGLGDSYNEQFF.

V and J are TRBV19 and TRBJ1-5; 9 bases agree with TRBD1. The trim removed 4 bases at V and 1 base at J, leaving 8 bases unmatched. The CDR3 runs 17 residues. Germline CDR1 reads LNHDA; CDR2 reads SQIVND (reference sequence). For the CDR3, the DNA is TGTGCCAGTAGTAAGAGAACAGGGGGCCGAAGCAATCAGCCCCAGCATTTT. It translates to CASSKRTGGRSNQPQHF. The full variable domain, with the rest looked up from reference TRBV19 and TRBJ1-5, is DGGITQSPKYLFRKEGQNVTLSCEQNLNHDAMYWYRQDPGQGLRLIYYSQIVNDFQKGDIAEGYSVSREKKESFPLTVTSAQKNPTAFYLCASSKRTGGRSNQPQHFGDGTRLSIL.

This clonotype was detected ten times or more. The V gene is TRBV12-3 or TRBV12-4, the J gene TRBJ2-7, with D unresolved. V was trimmed by 1 base and J by 5 bases, leaving 12 bases between them. The CDR3 length is 14 residues. The CDR3, as DNA: TGTGCCAGCAGTTTAGTCAGCCCCCCGGACGAGCAGTACTTC. Translating gives CASSLVSPPDEQYF.

The sample holds many counts of this clonotype. This chain uses TRBV5-1 with TRBJ2-3; D not resolved. V dropped 4 bases and J dropped 1 base, with 13 bases sitting between them. The CDR3 spans 15 residues. Germline V CDR1 and CDR2: SGHRS, YFSETQ. The CDR3 sequence: CASSPTPSGTDTQYF. The CDR3 nucleotides are TGCGCCAGCAGCCCTACTCCCAGTGGCACAGATACGCAGTATTTT.

This clonotype was picked up a small number of times. Since a much larger clone is just one base distant, this may be a read error. This sequence joins TRBV18 and TRBJ2-7, with 10 bases aligning to TRBD1. Germline V gene data show CDR1 as KGHSH and CDR2 as LQKENI. V was clipped by 5 bases and J by 4 bases; unmatched bases: 8. This CDR3 has 15 residues. CDR3 sequence (DNA): TGTGCCAGCTCAGCCGGGACAGGGGCAACGTACGAGCAGTACTTC. As protein: CASSAGTGATYEQYF.

This clonotype was seen repeatedly, ten times or more. V and J are TRBV6-1 and TRBJ2-7, with D perhaps assigned TRBD1 or TRBD2 (5 bases each). Per the germline V gene, CDR1 is MNHNS and CDR2 is SASEGT. The CDR3 is made up of 16 amino acids. The V gene lost 6 bases and the J gene lost 0 bases, with 18 bases spanning the gap. The CDR3 protein is CASSPTGTRSSYEQYF. CDR3 nucleotide sequence: TGTGCCAGCAGCCCAACCGGGACGAGGAGCTCCTACGAGCAGTACTTC.

Many counts were recorded for this clonotype. The rearrangement joins TRBV6-1 to TRBJ1-5; TRBD1 is a possible D gene (6 bases). Germline values: CDR1 MNHNS, CDR2 SASEGT. The ends were cut back, 7 bases at V and 3 bases at J, with 13 bases in the middle. This CDR3 comprises 14 residues. The CDR3: CASNPNRDNQPQHF. DNA for the CDR3: TGTGCCAGCAACCCTAACAGGGACAATCAGCCCCAGCATTTT.

The chain links TRBV19 to TRBJ2-5, with 9 bases lining up with TRBD2. The CDR3 is 17 amino acids. Trimming removed 3 bases from V and 4 bases from J; junction bases left unmatched: 12. CDR1 and CDR2 (germline): LNHDA, SQIVND (reference sequence). CDR3: CASSILAGGPGGETQYF. CDR3 in DNA: TGTGCCAGTAGTATCCTGGCGGGAGGGCCAGGTGGAGAGACCCAGTACTTC.

In regard to this clonotype: The junction differs from germline at one of its ends, possibly a read error. This chain joins TRBV29-1 and TRBJ1-3, with 10 bases aligning to TRBD1. This CDR3 has 14 residues. The germline V gene has CDR1 SQVTM and CDR2 ANQGSEA. The CDR3 DNA sequence: TGCGGCGTGGTCGACAGGGGGCTTGGAAACACCATATATTTT. Amino acid sequence: CGVVDRGLGNTIYF.

This clonotype was detected ten times or more. The chain has TRBV7-2 and TRBJ1-3; D is unresolved. V was pared by 2 bases and J by 8 bases, with 19 bases between. The CDR3 extends over 16 amino acids. Germline V gene data show CDR1 as SGHTA and CDR2 as FQGNSA. DNA for the CDR3: TGTGCCAGCAGCTTATCCTCCTCGGGAGGGAGGGACACCATATATTTT. It specifies CASSLSSSGGRDTIYF.

This clonotype showed up many times. V usage is TRBV12-3 or TRBV12-4 and J usage is TRBJ1-1; D ambiguous. This CDR3 is built from 13 residues. V lost 4 bases, J lost 1 base, and 7 bases lay in between. The CDR3 coding sequence is TGTGCCAGCAGTTCAAGGTGGAACACTGAAGCTTTCTTT. Protein: CASSSRWNTEAFF.

This clonotype occurred a few times. This chain uses TRBV4-1 with TRBJ2-1, with 9 bases lining up with TRBD1. Germline CDR1 is MGHRA and CDR2 is YSYEKL. The CDR3 is 16 amino acids. After removal of 1 base from V and 8 bases from J, the junction contained 9 bases not matched to a gene. Here the CDR3 DNA reads TGCGCCAGCAGCCAAGCCGGGACAGGGTTTGGGGATGAGCAGTTCTTC. It specifies CASSQAGTGFGDEQFF.

This clonotype turned up a few times. This chain connects TRBV20-1 to TRBJ2-5; TRBD1 might be the D (6 bases). The CDR3 has 14 residues. Trimming left V 6 bases short and J 5 bases short, with 19 bases between. Germline loops: CDR1 DFQATT, CDR2 SNEGSKA (reference sequence). The CDR3, as DNA: TGCAGTGCCTCGGACAGACTTAAGGGGGAGACCCAGTACTTC. It yields the protein CSASDRLKGETQYF.

This clonotype has a handful of counts. The chain links TRBV10-1 to TRBJ2-1; weak D call: TRBD2 (6 bases). The V end was cut by 3 bases, the J end by 8 bases, with 14 bases between. The germline gives CDR1 WNHNN, CDR2 SYGVQD (reference sequence). The length of the CDR3 is 14 residues. CDR3 sequence reads: CASSEGLNRDEQFF. In DNA, the CDR3 is TGCGCCAGCAGTGAAGGACTAAATAGGGATGAGCAGTTCTTC.

There are many counts of this clonotype. For the CDR3, the DNA is TGTGCCAGCAGCGAGGTCCAGACCCAGTACTTC. It is translated as CASSEVQTQYF. This sequence joins TRBV7-9 and TRBJ2-5; D is unclear. CDR1 and CDR2 from the germline V gene are SEHNR and FQNEAQ (reference sequence). The V and J ends lost 5 bases and 6 bases respectively, with 7 bases between them. The CDR3 spans 11 residues.

This clonotype was recorded many times. The chain couples TRBV2 to TRBJ1-1; possibly TRBD1 for D (6 bases). The germline CDR1 and CDR2 sequences are SNHLY and FYNNEI. Trimming removed 5 bases at V and 5 bases at J, with 15 bases between. The CDR3 has 14 residues. The CDR3 bases are TGTGCCAGCAGTTTCGACAGGTCTAGGACTGAAGCTTTCTTT. Amino acid sequence: CASSFDRSRTEAFF.

This sequence joins TRBV4-1 and TRBJ1-1; 9 bases line up with TRBD1. Germline CDR1 and CDR2: MGHRA and YSYEKL. The V segment lost 4 bases and the J segment 6 bases; nucleotides outside the gene matches: 6. The CDR3 runs 14 residues. The CDR3 DNA reads as TGCGCCAGCAGCCTCACAGGGGGCCCCGCTGAAGCTTTCTTT. This sequence encodes CASSLTGGPAEAFF.

This clonotype has at least ten counts. The chain combines TRBV6-1 with TRBJ2-1; tentative D call: TRBD2 (5 bases). The CDR3 consists of 17 residues. The V and J ends lost 5 bases and 2 bases respectively, with 19 bases between them. CDR1 and CDR2 from the germline V gene are MNHNS and SASEGT. The CDR3 DNA sequence: TGTGCCAGCAGTTCGCTGTCCGAAGGACTCACCTACAATGAGCAGTTCTTC. Translating gives CASSSLSEGLTYNEQFF.

This clonotype was detected many times. The chain joins TRBV28 to TRBJ2-1, with 12 bases identical to TRBD1. Germline values: CDR1 MDHEN, CDR2 SYDVKM. With 1 base clipped from V and 10 bases from J, the junction kept 23 bases outside the gene matches. The CDR3 contains 21 residues. CDR3 residues: CASSLYFWDRGRPLGILEQFF. For the CDR3, the DNA is TGTGCCAGCAGTTTATATTTTTGGGACAGGGGGCGCCCCTTAGGTATTTTGGAGCAGTTCTTC.

V and J are TRBV30 and TRBJ1-6; 9 bases are a match to TRBD1. There are 15 residues in the CDR3. Unmatched junction bases numbered 3, after V lost 0 bases and J lost 6 bases. Looked up from germline, CDR1 is GTSNPN and CDR2 is SVGIG (reference sequence). The CDR3 DNA reads as TGTGCCTGGAGTGTACTGACAGGGGGTAATTCACCCCTCCACTTT. As protein: CAWSVLTGGNSPLHF.

This clonotype showed up many times. This chain links TRBV5-1 with TRBJ1-1; D is unclear. The germline V gene encodes CDR1 SGHRS and CDR2 YFSETQ. The CDR3 runs to 13 residues. V was shortened by 4 bases and J by 2 bases, with 9 bases between the two germline ends. CDR3 in amino acids: CASSTPGNTEAFF. Written as DNA, the CDR3 is TGCGCCAGCAGCACCCCAGGTAACACTGAAGCTTTCTTT.

As regards this clonotype: This may stem from a read error, because a much larger clone lies one nucleotide away. The chain couples TRBV6-1 to TRBJ1-5; 11 bases are shared with TRBD1. The CDR3 consists of 20 residues. Germline CDR1 reads MNHNS; CDR2 reads SASEGT. CDR3 DNA sequence: TGTACCAGCAGACGGGCGGGACAGGGGGTTCCTGCCGCCCAGAATCAGCCCCAGCATTTT. This sequence encodes CTSRRAGQGVPAAQNQPQHF.

This clonotype was observed a few times. CDR3 residues: CASSLGRPKLTVTNEKLFF. The CDR3 DNA reads as TGTGCCAGCAGCTTAGGTCGCCCCAAATTGACGGTTACTAATGAAAAACTGTTTTTT. The V gene is TRBV7-9, the J gene TRBJ1-4; D not resolved. Germline V gene data show CDR1 as SEHNR and CDR2 as FQNEAQ (reference sequence). This CDR3 contains 19 residues. Deletions cut 1 base from V and 2 bases from J, with 20 bases between.

The table lists this clonotype with many counts. The chain recombines TRBV5-1 with TRBJ2-6, with D perhaps TRBD1 (6 bases). The CDR3 spans 16 residues. CDR1 and CDR2 (germline): SGHRS, YFSETQ. V was clipped by 0 bases and J by 2 bases, with 9 bases between them. For the CDR3, the DNA is TGCGCCAGCAGCTTGGCGGCAGGGGCTGGGGCCAACGTCCTGACTTTC. It codes for CASSLAAGAGANVLTF.

Many counts were recorded for this clonotype. This chain uses TRBV18 with TRBJ1-5; D may be TRBD1 (6 bases). The V gene's germline CDR1 is KGHSH and CDR2 LQKENI. The V and J ends lost 5 bases and 5 bases respectively, with 10 bases between them. This CDR3 region has 13 residues. In DNA form, the CDR3 reads TGTGCCAGCTCAACAGGGTTTGATCAGCCCCAGCATTTT. It yields the protein CASSTGFDQPQHF.

This clonotype was seen ten or more times. CDR3 sequence reads: CASSGLGTGEGDTQYF. The CDR3 DNA follows: TGTGCCAGCAGTGGACTCGGGACAGGGGAGGGAGATACGCAGTATTTT. The chain joins TRBV2 to TRBJ2-3; 10 bases are a match to TRBD1. The CDR3 is 16 amino acids. Germline lookup yields CDR1 SNHLY and CDR2 FYNNEI. The trim removed 4 bases at V and 5 bases at J, leaving 9 bases unmatched.

This clonotype was detected only a few times. V usage is TRBV5-1 and J usage is TRBJ2-3; 11 bases are a match to TRBD2. This CDR3 is 16 amino acids long. The germline V gene has CDR1 SGHRS and CDR2 YFSETQ. V lost 0 bases to trimming and J lost 2 bases; unmatched junction nucleotides: 2. CDR3 residues: CASSLGLAGFTDTQYF. Written as DNA, the CDR3 is TGCGCCAGCAGCTTGGGACTAGCGGGATTCACAGATACGCAGTATTTT. Using reference TRBV5-1 and TRBJ2-3 for the parts outside the CDR3, the full variable domain is KAGVTQTPRYLIKTRGQQVTLSCSPISGHRSVSWYQQTPGQGLQFLFEYFSETQRNKGNFPGRFSGRQFSNSRSEMNVSTLELGDSALYLCASSLGLAGFTDTQYFGPGTRLTVL.